These 13 T cell receptor beta chains were sequenced from one sample in a study of CD8 T cells in ankylosing spondylitis. MiXCR, applied by TCRdb to the 5' RACE reads, yields one record per CDR3 protein. In the table there are 150,000 to 200,000 distinct CDR3 sequences, 13% of which are singletons. The specimen sequenced was blood, either unsorted or a sorted T cell fraction (not recorded which). The receptors here all came from a female donor with ankylosing spondylitis or in good health (not recorded which).

In its sample, this clonotype was seen many times. The J gene is TRBJ2-1, the V gene TRBV9; 8 bases are shared with TRBD1. CDR1 is SGDLS and CDR2 is YYNGEE in the germline V gene. The CDR3 covers 14 residues. The V and J ends lost 6 bases and 5 bases, in that order; junction bases with no gene match: 7. CDR3: CASTPTGVNNEQFF. CDR3 bases: TGTGCCAGCACCCCGACAGGGGTTAACAATGAGCAGTTCTTC.

A word on this clonotype: A read error may explain this, as a much larger clone is one base away. J is TRBJ2-7 and V is TRBV20-1; the match to TRBD2 covers 10 bases. V trimming: 5 bases; J trimming: 1 base; junction bases outside the gene matches: 5. The CDR3 extends over 14 amino acids. Germline V CDR1 and CDR2: DFQATT, SNEGSKA (reference sequence). The CDR3 spells CSAPSGSISYEQYF. CDR3 DNA: TGCAGTGCTCCTAGCGGGAGTATTTCCTACGAGCAGTACTTC.

This clonotype was observed at least ten times. The gene calls are TRBV9 and TRBJ2-3; D might be TRBD1 (6 bases). The CDR3 has 17 residues. The germline CDR1 and CDR2 sequences are SGDLS and YYNGEE. V lost 0 bases and J lost 2, with 16 bases in between. For the CDR3, the DNA is TGTGCCAGCAGCGTAGGGGAGACAGGAACATTCACAGATACGCAGTATTTT. Amino acids: CASSVGETGTFTDTQYF.

CDR3 in DNA: TGTGCCAGCAGCTTTGTGGGAAGCACAGATACGCAGTATTTT. Translation: CASSFVGSTDTQYF. The chain joins TRBV7-2 to TRBJ2-3; the D is unclear. CDR1 is SGHTA, CDR2 FQGNSA, per germline. The CDR3 totals 14 residues. Trimming stripped 3 bases from V and 0 bases from J, with 7 bases between.

This clonotype has at least ten counts. The rearrangement links TRBV27 to TRBJ2-6; TRBD1 is a possible D gene (6 bases). The CDR3 loop spans 16 amino acids. Germline V gives CDR1 MNHEY, CDR2 SMNVEV (reference sequence). The V end was cut by 5 bases, the J end by 2 bases, with 13 bases between. The chain's CDR3 is CASSPEWDTGANVLTF. The CDR3 nucleotides are TGTGCCAGCAGTCCTGAGTGGGACACTGGGGCCAACGTCCTGACTTTC. Based on the CDR3 plus reference TRBV27 and TRBJ2-6, the full variable domain is EAQVTQNPRYLITVTGKKLTVTCSQNMNHEYMSWYRQDPGLGLRQIYYSMNVEVTDKGDVPEGYKVSRKEKRNFPLILESPSPNQTSLYFCASSPEWDTGANVLTFGAGSRLTVL.

This clonotype appeared many times. The genes are TRBV30 and TRBJ2-1; D is unclear. The germline V gene has CDR1 GTSNPN and CDR2 SVGIG (reference sequence). The CDR3 runs to 12 residues. V gave up 1 base and J gave up 6 bases, with 7 bases separating them. The CDR3 nucleotides are TGTGCCTGGAGTGGCCAGTTCAATGAGCAGTTCTTC. This codes for CAWSGQFNEQFF. Full variable domain (missing parts from reference TRBV30 and TRBJ2-1): SQTIHQWPATLVQPVGSPLSLECTVEGTSNPNLYWYRQAAGRGLQLLFYSVGIGQISSEVPQNLSASRPQDRQFILSSKKLLLSDSGFYLCAWSGQFNEQFFGPGTRLTVL.

The gene calls are TRBV6-8 and TRBJ2-5, with 10 bases matching TRBD2. This CDR3 is built from 16 residues. V dropped 3 bases and J dropped 4; count of bases not matched to a gene: 8. Germline CDR1 is MNHGY and CDR2 is SAAAGT. The CDR3 nucleotides read TGTGCCAGCAGTTATCCCCAACTAGCGGGAATAGAGACCCAGTACTTC. Amino acid sequence: CASSYPQLAGIETQYF.

This clonotype was recorded a few times. The chain is built from TRBV6-2 or TRBV6-3 and TRBJ2-7; no firm D call. The V gene lost 2 bases and the J gene lost 2 bases, with 7 bases spanning the gap. Germline loops: CDR1 MNHEY, CDR2 SVGEGT. CDR3 length: 13 amino acids. The CDR3 bases are TGTGCCAGCAGTTACGACGTTACCTACGAGCAGTACTTC. It specifies CASSYDVTYEQYF.

This clonotype was picked up many times. The CDR3 nucleotides are TGCAGTGCTAGAAAACTAGCGGGACTCAACGAGCAGTACTTC. It translates to CSARKLAGLNEQYF. This rearrangement joins TRBV20-1 to TRBJ2-7, with 10 nucleotides matching TRBD2. V trimming: 2 bases; J trimming: 5 bases; junction bases outside the gene matches: 6. This CDR3 contains 14 residues. Per the germline V gene, CDR1 is DFQATT and CDR2 is SNEGSKA (reference sequence).

The chain carries TRBV7-6 and TRBJ2-7, with 8 bases identical to TRBD1. Trimming took 5 bases from V and 2 from J; bases not matched to a gene: 8. Looked up from germline, CDR1 is SGHVS and CDR2 is FNYEAQ. The CDR3 consists of 15 residues. The CDR3 is CASSKGQGRTYEQYF. In nucleotides, the CDR3 is TGTGCCAGCAGCAAAGGACAGGGAAGAACCTACGAGCAGTACTTC.

This clonotype occurred many times. The CDR3 loop reads CASSLDYNQPQHF. In DNA form, the CDR3 reads TGTGCCAGCAGCCTAGATTACAATCAGCCCCAGCATTTT. V usage is TRBV6-2 or TRBV6-3 and J usage is TRBJ1-5; D not certain. CDR1 and CDR2 from the germline V gene are MNHEY and SVGEGT. Trimming shortened V by 6 bases and J by 3 bases, and 9 bases separated the two germline ends. The CDR3 loop spans 13 amino acids.

This clonotype came up many times. The chain combines TRBV20-1 with TRBJ1-1; 12 bases are shared with TRBD1. V lost 3 bases, J lost 4 bases, and 3 bases stayed unmatched. Germline V lookup: CDR1 DFQATT, CDR2 SNEGSKA (reference sequence). The CDR3 runs 14 residues. The CDR3 spells CSARGQGAGTEAFF. In DNA form, the CDR3 reads TGCAGTGCTAGGGGACAGGGGGCGGGCACTGAAGCTTTCTTT.

Comment on this clonotype: This may arise from a read error, as a much more abundant clone is one base away. The CDR3 carries no conserved terminal phenylalanine or tryptophan, so it likely arises from a read error. In DNA, the CDR3 is TGCAGCGTTGGAAGGACCGTACTAAACACTGAAGCTTTCCTT. It is translated as CSVGRTVLNTEAFL. This sequence joins TRBV29-1 and TRBJ1-1; D unclear. CDR1 and CDR2 (germline): SQVTM, ANQGSEA. V lost 4 bases, J lost 2 bases, and 14 bases lay in between. The CDR3 contains 14 residues.